Listed here are 30 T cell receptor beta chains from one sample, sequenced in a study of blood T cell repertoires in COVID-19. Profiled with immunoSEQ multiplex PCR; TCRdb holds only in-frame clones, not every one. The repertoire has around 190,000 clones, roughly 82% of them found once; the top ten carry about 7.8%. The specimen was peripheral blood. The receptors shown here come from a woman aged 55 to 70 with COVID-19, enrolled during active disease.

The chain is built from TRBV2 and TRBJ1-2; TRBD1 matches 7 bases. The length of the CDR3 is 14 residues. J gave up 7 bases and V 5 bases, and 10 bases lay outside the gene matches. CDR1 SNHLY and CDR2 FYNNEI come from the germline V gene. This CDR3 is CASSPDRWARGYTF. The CDR3 DNA sequence: TGTGCCAGCAGTCCGGACAGGTGGGCCCGTGGCTACACCTTC.

This clone occurred once. The chain links TRBV5-5 to TRBJ2-3, with 7 nucleotides matching TRBD2. This CDR3 contains 15 residues. V shed 4 bases and J 3 bases; nucleotides not matched to a gene: 8. Germline V lookup: CDR1 SGHKS, CDR2 YYEKEE (reference sequence). CDR3 amino acids: CASSPTTGGTDTQYF. The CDR3 DNA reads TGTGCCAGCAGCCCTACTACGGGGGGAACAGATACGCAGTATTTT.

The CDR3 sequence is CSVSDRGDYGYTF. In DNA, the CDR3 is TGCAGCGTTTCGGACAGGGGAGACTATGGCTACACCTTC. The chain combines TRBV29-1 with TRBJ1-2; 9 nucleotides agree with TRBD1. Germline V gene data show CDR1 as SQVTM and CDR2 as ANQGSEA. This CDR3 has 13 amino acids. V dropped 5 bases and J dropped 3; count of bases not matched to a gene: 4.

The gene calls are TRBV11-3 and TRBJ2-1, with D possibly being TRBD1 (5 bases). Looked up from germline, CDR1 is SGHNT and CDR2 is YENEEA. This CDR3 has 13 residues. Trimming stripped 3 bases from V and 9 bases from J, with 12 bases between. Here the CDR3 reads CASSLQEGAEQFF. The CDR3 region has the DNA TGTGCCAGCAGCTTGCAAGAAGGGGCTGAGCAGTTCTTC.

The chain links TRBV6-6 to TRBJ1-5, with D perhaps matching TRBD1 (5 bases). Germline lookup yields CDR1 MNHNY and CDR2 SVGAGI (reference sequence). Trimming removed 7 bases at V and 1 base at J, with 11 bases between. There are 14 residues in the CDR3. CDR3 sequence reads: CASTQGASNQPQHF. The CDR3 coding sequence is TGTGCCAGCACCCAAGGGGCAAGCAATCAGCCCCAGCATTTT.

The chain links TRBV5-6 to TRBJ2-5, with 9 bases that match TRBD2. The CDR3 spans 17 residues. V shed 1 base and J 0 bases; nucleotides not matched to a gene: 7. The germline gives CDR1 SGHDT, CDR2 YYEEEE. The CDR3 DNA is TGTGCCAGCAGCTTGTGGGCTAGCGGGATTTACCAAGAGACCCAGTACTTC. As protein: CASSLWASGIYQETQYF. The entire variable domain, with the rest obtained from reference TRBV5-6 and TRBJ2-5, is as follows: DAGVTQSPTHLIKTRGQQVTLRCSPKSGHDTVSWYQQALGQGPQFIFQYYEEEERQRGNFPDRFSGHQFPNYSSELNVNALLLGDSALYLCASSLWASGIYQETQYFGPGTRLLVL.

This clone was counted between two and nine times. The rearrangement joins TRBV19 to TRBJ1-2, with 7 bases lining up with TRBD1. The V gene's germline CDR1 is LNHDA and CDR2 SQIVND (reference sequence). With V trimmed by 6 bases and J by 7 bases, 8 bases remained unmatched. The CDR3 is made up of 13 amino acids. The CDR3 DNA reads TGTGCCAGTAGCATGACAGGGTCGGGTGGCTACACCTTC. It yields the protein CASSMTGSGGYTF.

The V and J genes are TRBV9 and TRBJ1-1, with D possibly matching TRBD1 (6 bases). Germline V gene lookup returns CDR1 SGDLS and CDR2 YYNGEE. The CDR3 extends over 14 amino acids. The V gene lost 6 bases and the J gene lost 1 base, with 13 bases spanning the gap. DNA for the CDR3: TGTGCCAGCAACCAGGGGTGGGAGAACACTGAAGCTTTCTTT. It yields the protein CASNQGWENTEAFF.

J is TRBJ2-5 and V is TRBV7-2; TRBD2 agrees at 8 bases. The CDR3 consists of 18 residues. The germline gives CDR1 SGHTA, CDR2 FQGNSA. V shed 2 bases, J shed 0 bases, and the junction held 11 bases outside the gene matches. The CDR3 DNA reads TGTGCCAGCAGCTTAACGGGAGGGCCGGTATTTTACCAAGAGACCCAGTACTTC. It codes for CASSLTGGPVFYQETQYF.

This clone has a single count. The chain couples TRBV5-6 to TRBJ1-1; D gene uncertain. V dropped 3 bases and J dropped 1 base, with 7 bases sitting between them. The CDR3 spans 13 residues. CDR1 and CDR2 from the germline V gene are SGHDT and YYEEEE. The CDR3 DNA is TGTGCCAGCAGCTGGCGGGGGAACACTGAAGCTTTCTTT. Its translation is CASSWRGNTEAFF.

The J gene is TRBJ2-3, the V gene TRBV27, with 8 nucleotides matching TRBD2. Unmatched junction bases numbered 27, after V lost 6 bases and J lost 4 bases. Germline lookup yields CDR1 MNHEY and CDR2 SMNVEV (reference sequence). The CDR3 length is 21 residues. The CDR3 DNA reads as TGTGCCAGCAGATCCTTGGGCCTAGCGGGTGCCTCTTCTCGTTTGGCAGATACGCAGTATTTT. This translates into CASRSLGLAGASSRLADTQYF.

In DNA, the CDR3 is TGTGCCAGCAGTTACTCGCAGGGCGTAGTTTCACCCCTCCACTTT. Translating it yields CASSYSQGVVSPLHF. The V call is TRBV6-5, the J call TRBJ1-6, with a possible D match to TRBD1 (5 bases). The CDR3 covers 15 residues. Trimming shortened V by 0 bases and J by 9 bases, and 12 bases separated the two germline ends. Germline V gives CDR1 MNHEY, CDR2 SVGAGI.

This clone was picked up a small number of times. The rearrangement joins TRBV6-6 to TRBJ1-2, with a weak D call TRBD1 (5 bases). The CDR3 totals 16 residues. V lost 6 bases and J lost 3, with 20 bases in between. Germline CDR1 is MNHNY and CDR2 is SVGAGI (reference sequence). The CDR3 sequence is CASSFTRSDRYYGYTF. In DNA, the CDR3 is TGTGCCAGCAGCTTTACGAGATCAGACAGATACTATGGCTACACCTTC.

The V and J genes are TRBV18 and TRBJ2-2, with 9 bases aligning to TRBD2. Trimming took 2 bases from V and 3 from J; bases not matched to a gene: 10. This CDR3 is 18 amino acids long. The germline gives CDR1 KGHSH, CDR2 LQKENI. The CDR3 reads CASSPNQLGLAYTGELFF. The CDR3 DNA sequence: TGTGCCAGCTCACCAAACCAACTGGGACTAGCTTACACCGGGGAGCTGTTTTTT. Complete variable domain (other parts from reference TRBV18 and TRBJ2-2): NAGVMQNPRHLVRRRGQEARLRCSPMKGHSHVYWYRQLPEEGLKFMVYLQKENIIDESGMPKERFSAEFPKEGPSILRIQQVVRGDSAAYFCASSPNQLGLAYTGELFFGEGSRLTVL.

The rearrangement uses TRBV7-9 and TRBJ1-4; a weak D match, TRBD1 (5 bases). Trimming took off 6 bases at V and 7 bases at J, with 9 bases between the two ends. Germline V gene lookup returns CDR1 SEHNR and CDR2 FQNEAQ (reference sequence). The CDR3 extends over 12 amino acids. The CDR3 loop reads CASRQEGEKLFF. The CDR3 DNA sequence: TGTGCCAGCAGACAGGAGGGTGAAAAACTGTTTTTT. The whole variable domain, filled in from reference TRBV7-9 and TRBJ1-4, reads DTGVSQNPRHKITKRGQNVTFRCDPISEHNRLYWYRQTLGQGPEFLTYFQNEAQLEKSRLLSDRFSAERPKGSFSTLEIQRTEQGDSAMYLCASRQEGEKLFFGSGTQLSVL.

This clone was recorded only once. The genes are TRBV9 and TRBJ1-3; no reliable D call. CDR3 size: 15 residues. Germline CDR1 and CDR2: SGDLS and YYNGEE. Trimming removed 0 bases from V and 2 bases from J, with 9 bases in between. The CDR3 region has the DNA TGTGCCAGCAGCGTAGCAGGCGCCACTGGAAACACCATATATTTT. This sequence encodes CASSVAGATGNTIYF.

The chain recombines TRBV5-4 with TRBJ1-1; TRBD1 matches at 8 bases. J gave up 6 bases and V 1 base, and 2 bases lay outside the gene matches. The germline V gene encodes CDR1 SGHNT and CDR2 YYREEE (reference sequence). This CDR3 is 13 amino acids long. The CDR3 is CASSLSGQAEAFF. The DNA for the CDR3 is TGTGCCAGCAGCTTGTCGGGACAGGCTGAAGCTTTCTTT.

The CDR3 region is CASDTPNQPQHF. The CDR3 DNA follows: TGTGCCAGCGATACACCAAATCAGCCCCAGCATTTT. The rearrangement uses TRBV2 and TRBJ1-5; D call uncertain. The CDR3 spans 12 residues. Germline V gene data show CDR1 as SNHLY and CDR2 as FYNNEI. V shed 8 bases and J shed 4 bases, with 9 bases lying between them. The full variable domain, its missing parts supplied by reference TRBV2 and TRBJ1-5, is EPEVTQTPSHQVTQMGQEVILRCVPISNHLYFYWYRQILGQKVEFLVSFYNNEISEKSEIFDDQFSVERPDGSNFTLKIRSTKLEDSAMYFCASDTPNQPQHFGDGTRLSIL.

The gene calls are TRBV19 and TRBJ1-5; no reliable D call. In germline, CDR1 is LNHDA, CDR2 SQIVND (reference sequence). The CDR3 runs 13 residues. V was trimmed by 1 base and J by 6 bases, leaving 7 bases between them. CDR3 nucleotides: TGTGCCAGTAGTATAGTTAGGAGTCAGCCCCAGCATTTT. Its protein product is CASSIVRSQPQHF.

This clone was seen only once. The rearrangement uses TRBV18 and TRBJ2-2; 7 positions agree with TRBD2. With 3 bases clipped from V and 0 bases from J, the junction kept 4 bases outside the gene matches. This CDR3 comprises 16 residues. The germline V gene has CDR1 KGHSH and CDR2 LQKENI. The CDR3 loop is CASSPLAETNTGELFF. The CDR3 DNA reads as TGTGCCAGCTCACCTCTAGCGGAGACGAACACCGGGGAGCTGTTTTTT.

V is TRBV6-5 and J is TRBJ1-3; the D is unclear. The V and J ends lost 9 bases and 4 bases respectively, with 13 bases between them. The CDR3 extends over 13 amino acids. Looked up from germline, CDR1 is MNHEY and CDR2 is SVGAGI. CDR3 in DNA: TGTGCCAGTACTACCCAAGTAGGAAACACCATATATTTT. Its translation: CASTTQVGNTIYF.

The rearrangement uses TRBV19 and TRBJ2-1; D is undetermined. The V gene's germline CDR1 is LNHDA and CDR2 SQIVND (reference sequence). The length of the CDR3 is 16 residues. V lost 7 bases and J lost 8, with 24 bases in between. The CDR3 sequence: CASKDSRPFEVDEQFF. CDR3 in DNA: TGTGCCAGTAAGGATAGTCGCCCCTTTGAGGTCGATGAGCAGTTCTTC.

The gene calls are TRBV10-2 and TRBJ1-3, with TRBD1 as a possible D gene (6 bases). CDR3 size: 13 residues. The V end was cut by 8 bases, the J end by 3 bases, with 11 bases between. Germline CDR1 and CDR2: WSHSY and SAAADI. The CDR3 nucleotides read TGCGCCAGCGGCCGGACAGATGGAAACACCATATATTTT. This translates into CASGRTDGNTIYF.

The V call is TRBV7-9, the J call TRBJ1-1; 8 bases match TRBD1. Trimming removed 0 bases from V and 7 bases from J; junction bases left unmatched: 10. This CDR3 is built from 16 residues. Germline CDR1 is SEHNR and CDR2 is FQNEAQ (reference sequence). DNA of the CDR3: TGTGCCAGCAGCTTAGCGAGTGGCAGGGGGCGAGATGAAGCTTTCTTT. It is translated as CASSLASGRGRDEAFF.

V is TRBV29-1 and J is TRBJ2-5, with 13 bases fitting TRBD2. CDR1 and CDR2 (germline): SQVTM, ANQGSEA. The CDR3 loop spans 17 amino acids. The trim removed 1 base at V and 5 bases at J, leaving 10 bases unmatched. CDR3 protein: CSVEGPSGLAGWETQYF. DNA for the CDR3: TGCAGCGTTGAAGGCCCGTCGGGACTAGCGGGATGGGAGACCCAGTACTTC.

This clone was picked up one time. The V and J genes are TRBV6-1 and TRBJ1-3; D is unresolved. Trimming stripped 1 base from V and 0 bases from J, with 10 bases between. Germline CDR1 and CDR2: MNHNS and SASEGT. There are 16 residues in the CDR3. The CDR3 DNA reads TGTGCCAGCAGTGAAGTGGCGGAGAGCTCTGGAAACACCATATATTTT. Protein product: CASSEVAESSGNTIYF.

The V gene is TRBV15, the J gene TRBJ2-5; no firm D call. Germline loops: CDR1 LNHNV, CDR2 YYDKDF (reference sequence). The CDR3 is made up of 15 amino acids. V lost 0 bases, J lost 5 bases, and 13 bases lay in between. CDR3 amino acids: CATSRDNGGAETQYF. In DNA, the CDR3 is TGTGCCACCAGCAGAGATAATGGCGGTGCGGAGACCCAGTACTTC.

V usage is TRBV28 and J usage is TRBJ2-1, with TRBD2 matching over 11 bases. CDR1 is MDHEN and CDR2 is SYDVKM in the germline V gene. This CDR3 contains 15 residues. V was pared by 0 bases and J by 8 bases, with 3 bases of the junction left unmatched. The CDR3 DNA reads TGTGCCAGCAGTTTATGGACTAGCGGGGTGGATGAGCAGTTCTTC. It codes for CASSLWTSGVDEQFF.

The chain combines TRBV2 with TRBJ2-1; the match to TRBD2 covers 13 bases. The V and J ends lost 5 bases and 8 bases, in that order; junction bases with no gene match: 6. The CDR3 covers 15 residues. Germline assignment: CDR1 SNHLY and CDR2 FYNNEI. As DNA, the CDR3 is TGTGCCAGCAGTCCCACTAGCGGGGGGGCTCATGAGCAGTTCTTC. Translation gives CASSPTSGGAHEQFF.

The chain joins TRBV15 to TRBJ1-3; TRBD1 might be the D (6 bases). CDR1 and CDR2 from the germline V gene are LNHNV and YYDKDF (reference sequence). Trimming cost V 3 bases and J 5 bases, with 11 bases left between them. The CDR3 extends over 14 amino acids. Written as DNA, the CDR3 is TGTGCCACCAGCAGTTTAACAGGGAGAAACACCATATATTTT. Translating gives CATSSLTGRNTIYF. The full variable domain, its missing parts supplied by reference TRBV15 and TRBJ1-3, is DAMVIQNPRYQVTQFGKPVTLSCSQTLNHNVMYWYQQKSSQAPKLLFHYYDKDFNNEADTPDNFQSRRPNTSFCFLDIRSPGLGDTAMYLCATSSLTGRNTIYFGEGSWLTVV.